The 26 T cell receptor beta chains given below trace back to one sample, sequenced in a study of beta chain features in type 1 diabetes. All of the isolated RNA was reverse transcribed, so expressed TCRB transcripts were sequenced. Only in-frame clones appear in the TCRdb table, and some are missing; sequencing was by immunoSEQ multiplex PCR. The sample includes a few hundred thousand clones, about 16% seen only once; the top ten take roughly 0.017%. Sequenced input: naive CD4+ T cells from blood. These receptors were taken from a young woman in good health.

The CDR3 DNA reads as TGTGCCAGCAGCTCTAGTCGGGTACGGGGGGAGCTGTTTTTT. As protein: CASSSSRVRGELFF. The chain has TRBV11-3 and TRBJ2-2; D remains ambiguous. Trimming took 4 bases from V and 8 from J, leaving 14 bases between them. The CDR3 extends over 14 amino acids. Germline V gene sequence: CDR1 SGHNT, CDR2 YENEEA. The entire variable domain, with the rest obtained from reference TRBV11-3 and TRBJ2-2, is as follows: EAGVVQSPRYKIIEKKQPVAFWCNPISGHNTLYWYLQNLGQGPELLIRYENEEAVDDSQLPKDRFSAERLKGVDSTLKIQPAELGDSAVYLCASSSSRVRGELFFGEGSRLTVL.

This clone was picked up one time. The chain recombines TRBV7-2 with TRBJ1-1, with 10 nucleotides matching TRBD1. With 5 bases clipped from V and 4 bases from J, the junction kept 7 bases outside the gene matches. The germline gives CDR1 SGHTA, CDR2 FQGNSA. This CDR3 has 15 amino acids. The CDR3 DNA follows: TGTGCCAGCAGCGCAGACAGGGGGCGCGGCACTGAAGCTTTCTTT. Its protein is CASSADRGRGTEAFF. Full variable domain (outside the CDR3, taken from reference TRBV7-2 and TRBJ1-1): GAGVSQSPSNKVTEKGKDVELRCDPISGHTALYWYRQSLGQGLEFLIYFQGNSAPDKSGLPSDRFSAERTGGSVSTLTIQRTQQEDSAVYLCASSADRGRGTEAFFGQGTRLTVV.

This clone was found a few times. This chain links TRBV18 with TRBJ2-1, with D perhaps matching TRBD2 (6 bases). V lost 0 bases, J lost 5 bases, and 8 bases lay in between. The germline gives CDR1 KGHSH, CDR2 LQKENI. The CDR3 totals 14 residues. CDR3 sequence: CASSPPGLNNEQFF. The DNA for the CDR3 is TGTGCCAGCTCACCACCGGGACTGAACAATGAGCAGTTCTTC. Combining the CDR3 with reference TRBV18 and TRBJ2-1 gives the whole variable domain NAGVMQNPRHLVRRRGQEARLRCSPMKGHSHVYWYRQLPEEGLKFMVYLQKENIIDESGMPKERFSAEFPKEGPSILRIQQVVRGDSAAYFCASSPPGLNNEQFFGPGTRLTVL.

This chain uses TRBV9 with TRBJ2-1; 7 bases match TRBD2. CDR1 and CDR2 (germline): SGDLS, YYNGEE. The V segment lost 4 bases and the J segment 7 bases; nucleotides outside the gene matches: 14. The CDR3 is 16 amino acids. The CDR3, as DNA: TGTGCCAGCAGCCTGATCGCCACTAGCGTCAATAATGAGCAGTTCTTC. Its protein product is CASSLIATSVNNEQFF.

This rearrangement joins TRBV7-2 to TRBJ1-4; no clear D gene. CDR1 is SGHTA and CDR2 is FQGNSA in the germline V gene. Trimming stripped 3 bases from V and 13 bases from J, with 12 bases between. This CDR3 is 12 amino acids long. The CDR3 DNA reads TGTGCCAGCAGCTTCGCGTCCCGCGGACTGTTTTTT. As protein: CASSFASRGLFF.

V gene TRBV6-5 combines with J gene TRBJ2-7; TRBD2 matches at 7 bases. With 8 bases clipped from V and 0 bases from J, the junction kept 7 bases outside the gene matches. This CDR3 comprises 14 residues. CDR1 is MNHEY, CDR2 SVGAGI, per germline. Here the CDR3 DNA reads TGTGCCAGCGGGAGGGACCCTTTCTCCTACGAGCAGTACTTC. Its protein product is CASGRDPFSYEQYF.

Only a few counts were recorded for this clone. The chain links TRBV27 to TRBJ2-3, with TRBD2 identical over 11 bases. The germline V gene has CDR1 MNHEY and CDR2 SMNVEV (reference sequence). V lost 5 bases to trimming and J lost 2 bases; unmatched junction nucleotides: 6. The CDR3 covers 16 residues. The CDR3: CASSTRLAGYTDTQYF. Here the CDR3 DNA reads TGTGCCAGCAGTACTAGACTAGCGGGATACACAGATACGCAGTATTTT.

CDR3 DNA: TGTGCCAGCTCACCGACTAGAACTGGCTACGAGCAGTACTTC. Its protein product is CASSPTRTGYEQYF. The genes are TRBV18 and TRBJ2-7, with a weak D call TRBD2 (6 bases). V shed 3 bases and J shed 3 bases, with 12 bases lying between them. Germline loops: CDR1 KGHSH, CDR2 LQKENI. The CDR3 has 14 amino acids.

This clone occurred a few times. This chain connects TRBV28 to TRBJ2-7; 7 positions match TRBD2. Germline CDR1 MDHEN, CDR2 SYDVKM. CDR3 length: 12 amino acids. V trimming: 4 bases; J trimming: 10 bases; junction bases outside the gene matches: 7. As DNA, the CDR3 is TGTGCCAGCAGTTCGACTAGCTTGTCTCAGTACTTC. Translation gives CASSSTSLSQYF.

This chain links TRBV6-1 with TRBJ2-3; D remains ambiguous. V dropped 4 bases and J dropped 1 base, with 9 bases sitting between them. Germline V lookup: CDR1 MNHNS, CDR2 SASEGT. This CDR3 has 14 amino acids. CDR3 residues: CASSGLYGTDTQYF. The CDR3 region has the DNA TGTGCCAGCAGTGGCCTATATGGCACAGATACGCAGTATTTT.

This clone was seen a few times. The same CDR3 is also encoded by other DNA sequences in this sample. The V and J genes are TRBV7-9 and TRBJ1-2, with TRBD1 matching 8 bases. The CDR3 length is 13 residues. J lost 4 bases, V lost 5 bases, and 3 bases had no gene match. From germline, CDR1 is SEHNR and CDR2 FQNEAQ (reference sequence). The CDR3 is CASSPGTGYGYTF. The CDR3 DNA sequence: TGTGCCAGCAGCCCTGGGACAGGCTATGGCTACACCTTC.

The chain carries TRBV30 and TRBJ2-3; possibly TRBD1 for D (6 bases). Germline CDR1 is GTSNPN and CDR2 is SVGIG (reference sequence). The CDR3 loop spans 13 amino acids. The germline V and J ends were trimmed by 2 bases and 3 bases, with 9 bases remaining between them. The CDR3 reads CAWSWGQTDTQYF. The CDR3 nucleotides read TGTGCCTGGAGTTGGGGGCAGACAGATACGCAGTATTTT.

V and J are TRBV6-6 and TRBJ2-7, with 8 bases fitting TRBD2. V lost 8 bases, J lost 4 bases, and 10 bases stayed unmatched. From germline, CDR1 is MNHNY and CDR2 SVGAGI (reference sequence). This CDR3 has 14 amino acids. This CDR3 reads CASHGGLAAYEQYF. The CDR3 bases are TGTGCCAGCCATGGCGGACTAGCTGCTTACGAGCAGTACTTC.

This clone was detected only a few times. V usage is TRBV15 and J usage is TRBJ2-6; the match to TRBD1 covers 8 bases. Trimming took 4 bases from V and 4 from J; bases not matched to a gene: 6. CDR1 is LNHNV and CDR2 is YYDKDF in the germline V gene (reference sequence). The CDR3 runs 16 residues. The CDR3 region has the DNA TGTGCCACCAGCACACGACAGGGGAGCGGGGCCAACGTCCTGACTTTC. Amino acid sequence: CATSTRQGSGANVLTF.

This clone was recorded a few times. The chain has TRBV7-2 and TRBJ2-1, with 9 bases lining up with TRBD2. CDR3 length: 16 residues. In germline, CDR1 is SGHTA, CDR2 FQGNSA. The V gene end was trimmed by 5 bases and the J gene end by 8 bases; junction bases not matched to a gene: 13. This chain's CDR3 is CASSPRGGLAVDEQFF. In DNA, the CDR3 is TGTGCCAGCAGCCCAAGAGGGGGACTAGCTGTCGATGAGCAGTTCTTC.

V gene TRBV4-2 combines with J gene TRBJ2-1; D not certain. The CDR3 length is 13 residues. Per the germline V gene, CDR1 is LGHNA and CDR2 is YNFKEQ. Trimming removed 0 bases at V and 10 bases at J, with 10 bases between. The CDR3 region is CASSQDLEREQFF. The CDR3 DNA follows: TGTGCCAGCAGCCAAGATTTAGAGCGAGAGCAGTTCTTC.

This clone came up a few times. V gene TRBV29-1 combines with J gene TRBJ2-5; 14 bases match TRBD2. The CDR3 is made up of 14 amino acids. J gave up 5 bases and V 8 bases, and 7 bases lay outside the gene matches. Germline CDR1 is SQVTM and CDR2 is ANQGSEA. This CDR3 reads CSTGLAGVRETQYF. The CDR3 DNA reads as TGCAGCACGGGACTAGCGGGAGTTCGGGAGACCCAGTACTTC.

The chain is built from TRBV6-5 and TRBJ1-1, with 8 nucleotides matching TRBD1. The CDR3 is 15 amino acids. From germline, CDR1 is MNHEY and CDR2 SVGAGI. With 6 bases clipped from V and 4 bases from J, the junction kept 10 bases outside the gene matches. The chain's CDR3 is CASRTRTGYPTEAFF. In nucleotides, the CDR3 is TGTGCCAGCAGGACCCGGACAGGGTATCCCACTGAAGCTTTCTTT.

Regarding this clone: Relative to the germline gene, one junction end is altered; a read error may explain this. The rearrangement uses TRBV7-7 and TRBJ2-7, with TRBD2 identical over 7 bases. This CDR3 has 13 amino acids. The germline V gene encodes CDR1 SSHAT and CDR2 FNYEAQ (reference sequence). CDR3 sequence: CASSFGRDYEQYF. CDR3 DNA sequence: TGTGCTAGCAGCTTTGGGAGGGATTACGAGCAGTACTTC.

This clone has a handful of counts. The chain uses TRBV21-1 and TRBJ2-2; the table assigns TRBD2, which was not confirmed against the DNA. TRBV21-1 is reported as a pseudogene. CDR3 length: 18 amino acids. The CDR3 region is CASSKDRGLAGRGGELFF. CDR3 bases: TGTGCCAGCAGCAAAGACAGGGGACTAGCGGGACGGGGCGGGGAGCTGTTTTTT.

This sequence joins TRBV2 and TRBJ2-2; maybe TRBD2 (6 bases). Germline values: CDR1 SNHLY, CDR2 FYNNEI. Trimming took off 5 bases at V and 2 bases at J, with 12 bases between the two ends. There are 15 residues in the CDR3. The CDR3 region is CASSPGGLNTGELFF. CDR3 coding DNA: TGTGCCAGCAGTCCCGGGGGACTTAACACCGGGGAGCTGTTTTTT. Variable domain in full (rest from reference TRBV2 and TRBJ2-2): EPEVTQTPSHQVTQMGQEVILRCVPISNHLYFYWYRQILGQKVEFLVSFYNNEISEKSEIFDDQFSVERPDGSNFTLKIRSTKLEDSAMYFCASSPGGLNTGELFFGEGSRLTVL.

This clone was seen only a few times. CDR3 sequence reads: CASSSQGAEADTQYF. CDR3 nucleotides: TGTGCCAGCAGCTCACAGGGGGCGGAGGCAGATACGCAGTATTTT. The chain links TRBV7-9 to TRBJ2-3; TRBD1 matches at 9 bases. The CDR3 extends over 15 amino acids. Germline lookup yields CDR1 SEHNR and CDR2 FQNEAQ (reference sequence). V gave up 4 bases and J gave up 4 bases; unmatched junction bases: 6. The variable domain in full, completed from reference TRBV7-9 and TRBJ2-3, reads DTGVSQNPRHKITKRGQNVTFRCDPISEHNRLYWYRQTLGQGPEFLTYFQNEAQLEKSRLLSDRFSAERPKGSFSTLEIQRTEQGDSAMYLCASSSQGAEADTQYFGPGTRLTVL.

The sample holds a few counts of this clone. The rearrangement joins TRBV5-1 to TRBJ2-1, with 9 bases matching TRBD1. Germline CDR1 reads SGHRS; CDR2 reads YFSETQ. The CDR3 extends over 14 amino acids. V trimming: 4 bases; J trimming: 10 bases; junction bases outside the gene matches: 9. Here the CDR3 DNA reads TGCGCCAGCAGCCCGGGACAGGGCACTCGAGAGCAGTTCTTC. Translation: CASSPGQGTREQFF.

The chain uses TRBV29-1 and TRBJ2-7, with 12 bases identical to TRBD2. CDR1 is SQVTM, CDR2 ANQGSEA, per germline. The CDR3 is 15 amino acids. The ends lost 6 bases at V and 0 bases at J; junction bases unmatched: 6. In DNA form, the CDR3 reads TGCAGCGTGTATGGACTAGCGGGAACCTCCTACGAGCAGTACTTC. Protein product: CSVYGLAGTSYEQYF.

This chain uses TRBV20-1 with TRBJ2-7; possibly TRBD2 for D (5 bases). CDR1 and CDR2 (germline): DFQATT, SNEGSKA (reference sequence). V gave up 3 bases and J gave up 6 bases, with 9 bases separating them. The CDR3 spans 11 residues. The CDR3 coding sequence is TGCAGTGCTAGCGGACTCCCCGAGCAGTACTTC. This encodes CSASGLPEQYF.

Only a few counts were recorded for this clone. This chain connects TRBV29-1 to TRBJ1-3; the D is unclear. Germline CDR1 reads SQVTM; CDR2 reads ANQGSEA. V shed 6 bases and J shed 0 bases, with 6 bases lying between them. This CDR3 spans 12 amino acids. This CDR3 is CSVAVSGNTIYF. For the CDR3, the DNA is TGCAGCGTGGCAGTCTCTGGAAACACCATATATTTT. Variable domain in full (rest from reference TRBV29-1 and TRBJ1-3): SAVISQKPSRDICQRGTSLTIQCQVDSQVTMMFWYRQQPGQSLTLIATANQGSEATYESGFVIDKFPISRPNLTFSTLTVSNMSPEDSSIYLCSVAVSGNTIYFGEGSWLTVV.